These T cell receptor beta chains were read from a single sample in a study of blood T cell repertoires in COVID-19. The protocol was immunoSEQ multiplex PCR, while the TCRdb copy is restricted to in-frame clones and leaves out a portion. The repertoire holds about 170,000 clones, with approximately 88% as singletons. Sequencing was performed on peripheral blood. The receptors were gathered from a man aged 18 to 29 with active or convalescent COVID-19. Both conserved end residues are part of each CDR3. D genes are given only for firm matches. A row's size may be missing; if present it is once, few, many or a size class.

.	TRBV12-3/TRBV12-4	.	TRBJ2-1	TGTGCCAGCAGTTCCTGGGGGCGGAATGAGCAGTTCTTC	CASSSWGRNEQFF
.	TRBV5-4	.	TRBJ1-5	TGTGCCAGCAGCTTGGACCGCTATAGCAATCAGCCCCAGCATTTT	CASSLDRYSNQPQHF
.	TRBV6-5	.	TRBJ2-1	TGTGCCAGCAGTATACCGGGACATTACAATGAGCAGTTCTTC	CASSIPGHYNEQFF
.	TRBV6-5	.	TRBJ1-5	TGTGCGAGCAGGGAGAGCAATCAGCCCCAGCATTTT	CASRESNQPQHF
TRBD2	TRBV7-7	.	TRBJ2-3	TGTGCCAGCAGCGACGTCCAGCGGGGGGGGGCAGATACGCAGTATTTT	CASSDVQRGGADTQYF
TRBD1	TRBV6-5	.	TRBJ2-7	TGTGCCAGCAGTCACAGGGGGCAAGTCGAGCAGTACTTC	CASSHRGQVEQYF
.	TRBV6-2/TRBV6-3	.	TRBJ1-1	TGTGCCAGCAGTTACTTAGGGGGGGGCACTGAAGCTTTCTTT	CASSYLGGGTEAFF
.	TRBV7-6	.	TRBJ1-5	TGTGCCAGCAGCTTAAGCCAGGGCAACAATCAGCCCCAGCATTTT	CASSLSQGNNQPQHF
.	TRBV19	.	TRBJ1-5	TGTGCCAGTATCCAGCCAGGGTCCTATCAGCCCCAGCATTTT	CASIQPGSYQPQHF
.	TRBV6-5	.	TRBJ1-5	TGTGCCAGCGCTGACCGGGTCTATAGCAATCAGCCCCAGCATTTT	CASADRVYSNQPQHF
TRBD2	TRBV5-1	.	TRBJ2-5	TGCGCCAGCAGCCGGACTAGCGCCCAAGAGACCCAGTACTTC	CASSRTSAQETQYF
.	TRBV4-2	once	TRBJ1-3	TGTGCCAGCAGCCAAGGTAGTTTGGTTGGAAACACCATATATTTT	CASSQGSLVGNTIYF
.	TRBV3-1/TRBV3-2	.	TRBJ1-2	TGTGCCAGCAGCCCAGGCGGGGACAACTATGGCTACACCTTC	CASSPGGDNYGYTF
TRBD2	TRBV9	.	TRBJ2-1	TGTGCCAGCAGCGACCGGGACTACTACAATGAGCAGTTCTTC	CASSDRDYYNEQFF
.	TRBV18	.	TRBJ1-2	TGTGCCAGCTCACCATCACTAGGAGCTAACTATGGCTACACCTTC	CASSPSLGANYGYTF
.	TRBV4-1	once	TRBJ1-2	TGCGCCAGCAGCCAAGATCAGCGGGGCTATGGCTACACCTTC	CASSQDQRGYGYTF
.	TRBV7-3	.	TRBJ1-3	TGTGCCAGCAGGGAGACTAGCTCTGGAAACACCATATATTTT	CASRETSSGNTIYF
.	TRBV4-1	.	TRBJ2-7	TGCGCCAGCAGCCAAGTAAAGCTCCGGACAAAGAGCTCCTACGAGCAGTACTTC	CASSQVKLRTKSSYEQYF
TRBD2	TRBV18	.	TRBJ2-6	TGTGCCAGCTCCCCAGTGGGGGGGGTCCCTGGGGCCAACGTCCTGACTTTC	CASSPVGGVPGANVLTF
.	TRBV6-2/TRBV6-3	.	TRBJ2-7	TGTGCCAGCAGCACCGACAGGCCCGGTTCCTACGAGCAGTACTTC	CASSTDRPGSYEQYF